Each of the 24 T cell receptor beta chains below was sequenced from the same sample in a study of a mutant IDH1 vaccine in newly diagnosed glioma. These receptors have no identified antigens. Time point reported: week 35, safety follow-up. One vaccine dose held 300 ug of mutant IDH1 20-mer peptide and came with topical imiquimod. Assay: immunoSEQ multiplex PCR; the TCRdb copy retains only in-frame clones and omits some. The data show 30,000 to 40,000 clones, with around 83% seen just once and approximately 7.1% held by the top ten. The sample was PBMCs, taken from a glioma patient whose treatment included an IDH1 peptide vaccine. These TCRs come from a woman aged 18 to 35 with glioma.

CDR3 sequence: CASSNLRGQGITGELFF. CDR3 nucleotides: TGTGCCAGCAGCAACCTACGGGGACAGGGGATAACCGGGGAGCTGTTTTTT. This chain connects TRBV11-1 to TRBJ2-2, with TRBD1 matching over 10 bases. With V trimmed by 5 bases and J by 5 bases, 11 bases remained unmatched. CDR3 length: 17 amino acids. Looked up from germline, CDR1 is SGHAT and CDR2 is FQDESV (reference sequence).

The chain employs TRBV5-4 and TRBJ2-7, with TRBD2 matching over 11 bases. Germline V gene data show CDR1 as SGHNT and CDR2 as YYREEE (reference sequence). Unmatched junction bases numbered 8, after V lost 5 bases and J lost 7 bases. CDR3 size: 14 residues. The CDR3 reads CASSLAGGTREQYF. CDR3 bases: TGTGCCAGCAGTTTAGCGGGAGGGACTAGGGAGCAGTACTTC.

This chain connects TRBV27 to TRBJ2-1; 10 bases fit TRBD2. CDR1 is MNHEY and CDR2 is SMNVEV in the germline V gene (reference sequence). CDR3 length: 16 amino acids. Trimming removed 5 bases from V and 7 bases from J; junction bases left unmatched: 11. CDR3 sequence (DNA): TGTGCCAGCAGTCCCCCTAGCGGGAGTTCGCTGAATGAGCAGTTCTTC. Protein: CASSPPSGSSLNEQFF.

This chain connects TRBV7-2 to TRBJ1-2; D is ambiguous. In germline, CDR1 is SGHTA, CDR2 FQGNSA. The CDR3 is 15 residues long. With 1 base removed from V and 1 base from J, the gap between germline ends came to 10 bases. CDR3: CASSLGSEGNYGYTF. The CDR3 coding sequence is TGTGCCAGCAGCTTAGGATCTGAGGGTAACTATGGCTACACCTTC.

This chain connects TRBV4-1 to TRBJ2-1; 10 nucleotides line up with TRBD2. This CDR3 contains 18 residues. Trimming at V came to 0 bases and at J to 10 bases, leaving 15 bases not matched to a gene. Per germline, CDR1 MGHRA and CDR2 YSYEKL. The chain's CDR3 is CASSQEGLAGGGGYEQFF. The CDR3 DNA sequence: TGCGCCAGCAGCCAAGAAGGATTAGCGGGGGGCGGGGGATACGAGCAGTTCTTC.

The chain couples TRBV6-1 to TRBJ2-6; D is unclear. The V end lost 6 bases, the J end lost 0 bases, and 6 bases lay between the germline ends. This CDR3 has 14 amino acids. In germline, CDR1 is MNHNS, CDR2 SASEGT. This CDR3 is CASRAASGANVLTF. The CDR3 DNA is TGTGCCAGCAGGGCAGCCTCTGGGGCCAACGTCCTGACTTTC.

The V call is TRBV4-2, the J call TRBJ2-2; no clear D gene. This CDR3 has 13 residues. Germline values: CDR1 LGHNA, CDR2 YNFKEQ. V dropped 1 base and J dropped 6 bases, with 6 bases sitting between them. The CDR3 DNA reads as TGTGCCAGCAGCCAAGGCGAGGCCGGGGAGCTGTTTTTT. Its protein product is CASSQGEAGELFF.

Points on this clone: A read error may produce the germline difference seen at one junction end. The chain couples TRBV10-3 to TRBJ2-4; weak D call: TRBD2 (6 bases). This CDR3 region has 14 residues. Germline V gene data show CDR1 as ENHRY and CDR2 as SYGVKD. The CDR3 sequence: CAISESLGLTPADF. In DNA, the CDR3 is TGTGCCATCAGTGAGTCGTTGGGACTTACCCCCGCGGACTTC.

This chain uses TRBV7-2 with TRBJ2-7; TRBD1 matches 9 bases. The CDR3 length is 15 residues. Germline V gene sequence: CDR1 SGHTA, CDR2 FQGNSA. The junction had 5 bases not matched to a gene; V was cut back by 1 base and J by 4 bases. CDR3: CASSLVGTGYYEQYF. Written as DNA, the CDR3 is TGTGCCAGCAGCTTAGTGGGGACAGGGTATTACGAGCAGTACTTC.

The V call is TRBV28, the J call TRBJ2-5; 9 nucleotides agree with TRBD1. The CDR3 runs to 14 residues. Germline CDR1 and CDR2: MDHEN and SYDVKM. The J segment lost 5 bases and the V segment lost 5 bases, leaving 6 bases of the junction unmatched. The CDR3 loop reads CASSVGQGGETQYF. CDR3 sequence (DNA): TGTGCCAGCAGTGTGGGACAGGGAGGCGAGACCCAGTACTTC.

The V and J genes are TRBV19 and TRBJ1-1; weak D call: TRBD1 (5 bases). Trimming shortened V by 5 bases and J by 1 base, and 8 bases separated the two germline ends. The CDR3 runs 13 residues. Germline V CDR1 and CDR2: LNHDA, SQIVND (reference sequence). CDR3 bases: TGTGCCAGTAGTTCGAGGGGGAACACTGAAGCTTTCTTT. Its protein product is CASSSRGNTEAFF. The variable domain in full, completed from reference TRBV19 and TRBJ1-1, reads DGGITQSPKYLFRKEGQNVTLSCEQNLNHDAMYWYRQDPGQGLRLIYYSQIVNDFQKGDIAEGYSVSREKKESFPLTVTSAQKNPTAFYLCASSSRGNTEAFFGQGTRLTVV.

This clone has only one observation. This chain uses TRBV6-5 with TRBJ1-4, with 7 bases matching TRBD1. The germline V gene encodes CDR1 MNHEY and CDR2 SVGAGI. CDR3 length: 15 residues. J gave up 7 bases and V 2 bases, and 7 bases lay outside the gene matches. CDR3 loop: CASSYRGPNGEKLFF. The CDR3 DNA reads TGTGCCAGCAGTTACAGGGGGCCAAACGGTGAAAAACTGTTTTTT.

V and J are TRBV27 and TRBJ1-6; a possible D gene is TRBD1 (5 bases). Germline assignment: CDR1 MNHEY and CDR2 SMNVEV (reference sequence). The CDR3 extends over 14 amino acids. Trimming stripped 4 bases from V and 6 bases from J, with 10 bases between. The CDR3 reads CASSYPGSNSPLHF. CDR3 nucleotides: TGTGCCAGCAGTTACCCAGGGAGTAATTCACCCCTCCACTTT.

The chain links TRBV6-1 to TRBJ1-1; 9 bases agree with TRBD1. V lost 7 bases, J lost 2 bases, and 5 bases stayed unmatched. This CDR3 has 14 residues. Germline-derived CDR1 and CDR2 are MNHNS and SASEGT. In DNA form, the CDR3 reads TGTGCCAGCACCCTGGGACAGGGTAACACTGAAGCTTTCTTT. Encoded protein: CASTLGQGNTEAFF.

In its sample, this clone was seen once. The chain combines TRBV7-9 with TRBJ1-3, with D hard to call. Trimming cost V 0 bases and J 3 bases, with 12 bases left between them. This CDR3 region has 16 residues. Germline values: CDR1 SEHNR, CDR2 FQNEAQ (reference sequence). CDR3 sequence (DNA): TGTGCCAGCAGCTTAGCAGGCACAGTTCTTGGAAACACCATATATTTT. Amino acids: CASSLAGTVLGNTIYF.

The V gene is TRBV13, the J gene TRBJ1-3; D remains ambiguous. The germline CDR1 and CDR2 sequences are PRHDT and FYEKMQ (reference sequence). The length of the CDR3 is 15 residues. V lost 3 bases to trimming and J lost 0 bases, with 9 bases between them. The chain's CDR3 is CASSFGLGSGNTIYF. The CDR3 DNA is TGTGCCAGCAGCTTCGGACTCGGCTCTGGAAACACCATATATTTT.

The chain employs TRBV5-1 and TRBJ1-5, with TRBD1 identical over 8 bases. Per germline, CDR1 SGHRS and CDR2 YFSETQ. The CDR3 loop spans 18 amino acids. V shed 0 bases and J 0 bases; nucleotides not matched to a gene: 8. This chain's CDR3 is CASSLGQGIGFSNQPQHF. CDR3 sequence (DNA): TGCGCCAGCAGCTTGGGACAGGGGATAGGGTTTAGCAATCAGCCCCAGCATTTT.

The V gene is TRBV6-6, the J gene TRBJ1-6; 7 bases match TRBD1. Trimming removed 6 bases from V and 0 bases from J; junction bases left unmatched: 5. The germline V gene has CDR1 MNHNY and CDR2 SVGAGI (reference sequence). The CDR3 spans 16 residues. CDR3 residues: CASRPGGSSYNSPLHF. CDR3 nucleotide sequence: TGTGCCAGCAGACCAGGGGGATCCTCCTATAATTCACCCCTCCACTTT.

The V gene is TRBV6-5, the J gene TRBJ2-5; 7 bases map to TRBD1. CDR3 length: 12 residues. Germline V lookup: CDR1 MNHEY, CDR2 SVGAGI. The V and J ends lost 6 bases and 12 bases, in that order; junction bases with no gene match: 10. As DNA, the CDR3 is TGTGCCAGCAGACCGAGCGACAGGGTGGAGTACTTC. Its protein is CASRPSDRVEYF.

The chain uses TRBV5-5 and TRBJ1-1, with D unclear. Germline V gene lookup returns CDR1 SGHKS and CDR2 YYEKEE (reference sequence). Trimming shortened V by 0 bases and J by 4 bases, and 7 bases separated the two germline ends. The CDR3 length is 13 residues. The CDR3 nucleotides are TGTGCCAGCAGCTTGGCGGCAGCCACTGAAGCTTTCTTT. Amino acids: CASSLAAATEAFF.

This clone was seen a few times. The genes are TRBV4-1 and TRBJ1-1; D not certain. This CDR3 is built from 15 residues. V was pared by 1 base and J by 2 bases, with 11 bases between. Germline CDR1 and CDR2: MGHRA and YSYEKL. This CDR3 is CASSQGPGSNTEAFF. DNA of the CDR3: TGCGCCAGCAGCCAAGGCCCAGGATCCAACACTGAAGCTTTCTTT.

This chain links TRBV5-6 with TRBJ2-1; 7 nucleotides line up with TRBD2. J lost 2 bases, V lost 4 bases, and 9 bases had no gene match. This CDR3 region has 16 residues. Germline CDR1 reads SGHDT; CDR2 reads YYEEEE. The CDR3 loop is CASSQGREIAYNEQFF. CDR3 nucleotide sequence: TGTGCCAGCAGCCAAGGGCGGGAGATTGCCTACAATGAGCAGTTCTTC.

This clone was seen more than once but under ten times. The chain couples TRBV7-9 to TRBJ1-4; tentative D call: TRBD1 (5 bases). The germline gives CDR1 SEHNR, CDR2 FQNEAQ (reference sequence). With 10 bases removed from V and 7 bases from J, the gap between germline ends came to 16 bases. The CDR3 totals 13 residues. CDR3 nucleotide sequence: TGTGCCACCGAGGGGCCGGATTCTGAAAAACTGTTTTTT. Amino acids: CATEGPDSEKLFF. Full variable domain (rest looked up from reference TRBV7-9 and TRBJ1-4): DTGVSQNPRHKITKRGQNVTFRCDPISEHNRLYWYRQTLGQGPEFLTYFQNEAQLEKSRLLSDRFSAERPKGSFSTLEIQRTEQGDSAMYLCATEGPDSEKLFFGSGTQLSVL.

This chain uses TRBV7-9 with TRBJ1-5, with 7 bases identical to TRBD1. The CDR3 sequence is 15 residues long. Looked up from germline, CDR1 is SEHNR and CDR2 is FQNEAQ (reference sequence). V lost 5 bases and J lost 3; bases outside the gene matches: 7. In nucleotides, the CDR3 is TGTGCCAGCAGCCAGGGACAGTCACACAATCAGCCCCAGCATTTT. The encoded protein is CASSQGQSHNQPQHF. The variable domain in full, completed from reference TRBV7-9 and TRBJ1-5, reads DTGVSQNPRHKITKRGQNVTFRCDPISEHNRLYWYRQTLGQGPEFLTYFQNEAQLEKSRLLSDRFSAERPKGSFSTLEIQRTEQGDSAMYLCASSQGQSHNQPQHFGDGTRLSIL.